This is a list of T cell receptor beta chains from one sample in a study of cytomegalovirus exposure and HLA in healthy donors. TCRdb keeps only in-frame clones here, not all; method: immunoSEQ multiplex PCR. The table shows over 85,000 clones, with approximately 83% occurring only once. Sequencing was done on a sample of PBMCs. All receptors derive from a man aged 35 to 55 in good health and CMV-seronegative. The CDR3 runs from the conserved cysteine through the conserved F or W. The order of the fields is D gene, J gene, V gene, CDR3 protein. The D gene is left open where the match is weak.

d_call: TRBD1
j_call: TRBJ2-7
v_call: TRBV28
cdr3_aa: CASSHGQGDYYPYEQYF

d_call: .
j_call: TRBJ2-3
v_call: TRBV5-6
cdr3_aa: CASSFPLLSADTQYF

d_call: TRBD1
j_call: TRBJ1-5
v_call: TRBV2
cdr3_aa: CASWGQGGDQPQHF

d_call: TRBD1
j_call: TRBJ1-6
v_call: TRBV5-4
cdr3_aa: CASSKGAGPNSPLHF

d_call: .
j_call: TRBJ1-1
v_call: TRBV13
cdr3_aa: CASSQRAGGTEAFF

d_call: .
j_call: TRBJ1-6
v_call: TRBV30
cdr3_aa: CAWTGRGDSPLHF

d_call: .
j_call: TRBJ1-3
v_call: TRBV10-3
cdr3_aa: CAIGSGNTIYF

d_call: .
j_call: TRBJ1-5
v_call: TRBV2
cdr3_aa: CASSGEEQNQPQHF

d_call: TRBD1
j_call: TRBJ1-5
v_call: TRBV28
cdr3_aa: CASFTGGSGNQPQHF

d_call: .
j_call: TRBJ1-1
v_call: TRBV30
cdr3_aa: CAWSVRGAAFF

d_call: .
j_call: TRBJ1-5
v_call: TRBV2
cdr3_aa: CASSREIAGNQPQHF

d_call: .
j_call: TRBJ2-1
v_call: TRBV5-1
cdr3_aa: CASSLDTWDEQFF

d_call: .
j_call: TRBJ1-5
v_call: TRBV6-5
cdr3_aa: CASSRAGGNQPQHF

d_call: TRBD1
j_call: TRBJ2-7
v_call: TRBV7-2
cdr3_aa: CASSTTTGQGREQYF

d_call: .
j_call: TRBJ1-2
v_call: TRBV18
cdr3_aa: CASSNNGQTYGYTF

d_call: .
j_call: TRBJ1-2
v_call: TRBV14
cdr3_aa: CASSHGTRNYGYTF

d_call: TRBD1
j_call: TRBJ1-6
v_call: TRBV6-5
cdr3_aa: CASSPTGFNSPLHF

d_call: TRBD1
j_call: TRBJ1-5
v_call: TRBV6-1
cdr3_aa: CASRLQGSNQPQHF